Listed below are T cell receptor beta chains from one sample, sequenced in a study of blood T cell repertoires in COVID-19. Generated by immunoSEQ multiplex PCR, the TCRdb table keeps only in-frame clones and is missing some. The profile shows 500,000 or so clones, about nine tenths of them singletons. Source material: PBMCs or T cells enriched from blood (not recorded which). All receptors come from a woman under 30 who had recovered from COVID-19. The CDR3 runs from the conserved cysteine through the conserved F or W. D genes are given only for firm matches. Rows may omit the clone size; those that give it use once, few, many or a size class.

j_call,d_call,v_call,clone_size,cdr3_nt,cdr3_aa
TRBJ2-7,.,TRBV24-1,.,TGTGCCCCCCCCGGCGGGTCCTCCTACGAGCAGTACTTC,CAPPGGSSYEQYF
TRBJ2-5,.,TRBV2,once,TGTGCCAGCAGTGACGGACAGTCGGAGACCCAGTACTTC,CASSDGQSETQYF
TRBJ1-6,.,TRBV2,.,TGTGCCAGCAAGACCGACAGTAATTCACCCCTCCACTTT,CASKTDSNSPLHF
TRBJ2-3,.,TRBV29-1,.,TGCAGCGTTGCAGGGACAGATACGCAGTATTTT,CSVAGTDTQYF
TRBJ2-1,TRBD2,TRBV12-5,.,TGTGCTAGTGGTTTCCGGGGACTAGCGGGGGCCTCCTACAATGAGCAGTTCTTC,CASGFRGLAGASYNEQFF
TRBJ2-3,.,TRBV12-3/TRBV12-4,.,TGTGCCAGCAGTTTGTCTGATACGCAGTATTTT,CASSLSDTQYF
TRBJ1-2,.,TRBV6-1,.,TGTGCCAGCAGTGAAGCGGGGGGACCGAACTATGGCTACACCTTC,CASSEAGGPNYGYTF
TRBJ2-4,TRBD2,TRBV2,.,TGTGCCAGCAGTGAGACGGGACTAGCGAGACGTTTAGCCAAAAACATTCAGTACTTC,CASSETGLARRLAKNIQYF
TRBJ1-5,TRBD1,TRBV24-1,.,TGTGCCACCAGTGATCAGGACAGGAATAGCAATCAGCCCCAGCATTTT,CATSDQDRNSNQPQHF
TRBJ1-4,.,TRBV18,once,TGTGCCAGCTCACCACCGGTCCAGGTCGCCTATAATGAAAAACTGTTTTTT,CASSPPVQVAYNEKLFF
TRBJ1-4,TRBD1,TRBV7-2,.,TGTGCCAGCAGCTTACCCGGGACAGGGAATGAAAAACTGTTTTTT,CASSLPGTGNEKLFF
TRBJ2-7,.,TRBV2,.,TGTGCCAGCAGTGAAGCGGGCCCTCTATACGAGCAGTACTTC,CASSEAGPLYEQYF
TRBJ2-1,.,TRBV5-1,once,TGCGCCAGCAGCTGGCTGGGGACTTGGGGGAATGAGCAGTTCTTC,CASSWLGTWGNEQFF
TRBJ2-1,.,TRBV2,.,TGTGCCAGCGGGGGGGCGCGTACCCGAAATGAGCAGTTCTTC,CASGGARTRNEQFF
TRBJ2-7,.,TRBV21-1,.,TGTGCCAGCAGCAAAGAGAGTCAGGGCTACGAGCAGTACTTC,CASSKESQGYEQYF
TRBJ2-2,TRBD1,TRBV24-1,once,TGTGCCACCAGTGAGCCCACCGGGACAGGGATCGGGGAGCTGTTTTTT,CATSEPTGTGIGELFF
TRBJ2-7,TRBD2,TRBV10-1,few,TGCGCCAGCAGTGGTGAGGGGAACGGGGGGGCGTACGAGCAGTACTTC,CASSGEGNGGAYEQYF
TRBJ1-6,TRBD1,TRBV3-1/TRBV3-2,.,TGTGCCAGCAGCCGGGACAGGGTATATTCACCCCTCCACTTT,CASSRDRVYSPLHF
TRBJ2-1,.,TRBV3-1/TRBV3-2,.,TGTGCCAGCAGCAAGGACAGCTTAATATACAATGAGCAGTTCTTC,CASSKDSLIYNEQFF
TRBJ1-2,TRBD1,TRBV7-9,.,TGTGCCAGCAGCTTCGATGGGACAGGTTCCCCTTCGGGCTATGGCTACACCTTC,CASSFDGTGSPSGYGYTF
TRBJ1-5,.,TRBV5-4,.,TGTGCCAGCAGCTATGACGGAGGCGTGGGGCCCCAGCATTTT,CASSYDGGVGPQHF
TRBJ2-2,.,TRBV7-3,.,TGTGCCAGCAGCCCGCTAGCCCACAACACCGGGGAGCTGTTTTTT,CASSPLAHNTGELFF
TRBJ1-2,TRBD1,TRBV2,once,TGTGCCAGCAGTGTGTCGACAGGGAGGCTAGAGGGCTACACCTTC,CASSVSTGRLEGYTF
TRBJ1-6,TRBD1,TRBV27,.,TGTGCCAGCAGGGACAGGGGTAATTCACCCCTCCACTTT,CASRDRGNSPLHF
TRBJ2-5,.,TRBV11-1,once,TGTGCCAGCAGCTCAAGACAGGCCTATCAAGAGACCCAGTACTTC,CASSSRQAYQETQYF
TRBJ2-3,TRBD2,TRBV3-1/TRBV3-2,once,TGTGCCAGCAGCCATTTAGCGGGGGGGCGGCCAGATACGCAGTATTTT,CASSHLAGGRPDTQYF
TRBJ2-5,.,TRBV27,.,TGTGCCAGCAGTCCTCTGGGAGGAGAGACCCAGTACTTC,CASSPLGGETQYF
TRBJ2-5,TRBD1,TRBV19,.,TGTGCCAGTAGTGGGGACAGGGAGACCCAGTACTTC,CASSGDRETQYF